This TCR beta chain was observed in a study of tumor-infiltrating lymphocytes in primary liver carcinoma. On the study more broadly: Stage T1-T3 N0M0 tumors measured roughly 4.2 to 10 cm at most. Study-level findings and limits: When set against blood, tumors had a significantly higher top-250-clone fraction (p = 0.039).

The CDR3 has 12 amino acids. Trimming shortened V by 6 bases and J by 11 bases, and 16 bases separated the two germline ends. Germline CDR1 MNHNS, CDR2 SASEGT. This clonotype was counted at least ten times. The antigen remains undetermined. Between 20 and 30 mg of unsorted bulk tissue served as the source from which RNA and DNA were co-extracted. Constant-region priming of roughly 490 ng total RNA yielded TCR beta cDNA. Three nested multiplex PCR rounds, a slightly modified ARM-PCR method, built the TCR beta libraries. Amplification in the first two PCR rounds was performed using TRBV1-TRBV30 forward primers and a C-beta reverse primer for roughly 10 cycles each. TCRdb recomputed calls from the multiplex PCR reads with MiXCR, one row per CDR3 protein. This sample has roughly 50,000 distinct CDR3 sequences, with around three quarters found just once.

Input material: liver tumor tissue from sampling region 2. Subset reported: tumor region T2, inferior pole. The chain uses TRBV6-1 and TRBJ1-1; D is perhaps TRBD1 (5 bases). This sequence originates from a man in his forties with primary liver carcinoma and hepatitis B virus infection. The CDR3 reads CASSLLFRAAFF. The CDR3 DNA is TGTGCCAGCAGCCTCCTTTTCAGGGCGGCTTTCTTT.